The 15 T cell receptor beta chains given below trace back to one sample, sequenced in a study of cytomegalovirus exposure and HLA in healthy donors. It was with 60 Vbeta and 13 Jbeta primers that the PCR ran. The protocol was immunoSEQ multiplex PCR, while the TCRdb copy is restricted to in-frame clones and leaves out a portion. Of about 160,000 clones listed, 77% are singletons. Material for sequencing was PBMCs. The receptors originated from a man younger than 45 in good health and CMV-seropositive.

The chain employs TRBV20-1 and TRBJ2-1, with D unclear. V gave up 3 bases and J gave up 10 bases, with 7 bases separating them. Germline V lookup: CDR1 DFQATT, CDR2 SNEGSKA (reference sequence). This CDR3 is built from 10 residues. DNA for the CDR3: TGCAGTGCTAGTGCGGTGGAGCAGTTCTTC. It encodes CSASAVEQFF.

The sample holds a few counts of this clone. This chain links TRBV28 with TRBJ2-7; 7 nucleotides align to TRBD2. From germline, CDR1 is MDHEN and CDR2 SYDVKM. The CDR3 has 13 residues. Trimming removed 10 bases from V and 2 bases from J; junction bases left unmatched: 8. The CDR3 loop reads CATLAGVTYEQYF. CDR3 coding DNA: TGTGCCACCTTAGCGGGCGTCACCTACGAGCAGTACTTC. Based on the CDR3 plus reference TRBV28 and TRBJ2-7, the full variable domain is DVKVTQSSRYLVKRTGEKVFLECVQDMDHENMFWYRQDPGLGLRLIYFSYDVKMKEKGDIPEGYSVSREKKERFSLILESASTNQTSMYLCATLAGVTYEQYFGPGTRLTVT.

The J gene is TRBJ2-6, the V gene TRBV7-9; D is possibly TRBD2 (6 bases). Trimming took 2 bases from V and 2 from J, leaving 10 bases between them. CDR1 SEHNR and CDR2 FQNEAQ come from the germline V gene (reference sequence). This CDR3 comprises 16 residues. The CDR3 DNA is TGTGCCAGCAGCTTATTATGGGAGGCTGGGGCCAACGTCCTGACTTTC. It codes for CASSLLWEAGANVLTF.

This clone was seen a handful of times. The rearrangement joins TRBV28 to TRBJ1-2; TRBD1 agrees at 8 bases. Per germline, CDR1 MDHEN and CDR2 SYDVKM. This CDR3 contains 15 residues. V was clipped by 6 bases and J by 5 bases; unmatched bases: 11. The CDR3, as DNA: TGTGCCAGCAGCCCTGCGGACAGGGCTGGTTATGGCTACACCTTC. This sequence encodes CASSPADRAGYGYTF.

CDR3 sequence (DNA): TGTGCCATCAGGGACAGGGCCGATTCACCCCTCCACTTT. Its protein product is CAIRDRADSPLHF. The J gene is TRBJ1-6, the V gene TRBV10-3; 8 bases align to TRBD1. Germline values: CDR1 ENHRY, CDR2 SYGVKD. Germline trimming cut 6 bases from V and 8 bases from J; bases unmatched to any gene: 3. The CDR3 consists of 13 residues.

This clone was detected once. J is TRBJ1-1 and V is TRBV7-3; D might be TRBD1 (5 bases). This CDR3 has 14 amino acids. Trimming took 5 bases from V and 3 from J, leaving 13 bases between them. Germline-derived CDR1 and CDR2 are SGHTA and FQGTGA. DNA of the CDR3: TGTGCCAGCAGCAGGGGTTACACGGACACTGAAGCTTTCTTT. Protein product: CASSRGYTDTEAFF. The whole variable domain, remainder taken from reference TRBV7-3 and TRBJ1-1, is GAGVSQTPSNKVTEKGKYVELRCDPISGHTALYWYRQSLGQGPEFLIYFQGTGAADDSGLPNDRFFAVRPEGSVSTLKIQRTERGDSAVYLCASSRGYTDTEAFFGQGTRLTVV.

The chain carries TRBV7-3 and TRBJ2-2, with TRBD1 matching 12 bases. CDR3 size: 16 residues. Losses at the gene ends were 6 bases for V and 1 base for J; bases not matched to a gene: 3. The germline gives CDR1 SGHTA, CDR2 FQGTGA. CDR3 nucleotides: TGTGCCAGCAGGGGGACAGGGGGCGTGAACACCGGGGAGCTGTTTTTT. This encodes CASRGTGGVNTGELFF. The variable domain in full, completed from reference TRBV7-3 and TRBJ2-2, reads GAGVSQTPSNKVTEKGKYVELRCDPISGHTALYWYRQSLGQGPEFLIYFQGTGAADDSGLPNDRFFAVRPEGSVSTLKIQRTERGDSAVYLCASRGTGGVNTGELFFGEGSRLTVL.

The table lists this clone with a few counts. The rearrangement joins TRBV4-1 to TRBJ1-6; 7 positions match TRBD1. After removal of 4 bases from V and 5 bases from J, the junction contained 11 bases not matched to a gene. The CDR3 sequence is 17 residues long. The germline gives CDR1 MGHRA, CDR2 YSYEKL. CDR3: CASSLKLDRVNNSPLHF. DNA for the CDR3: TGCGCCAGCAGCCTTAAGTTAGACAGGGTTAATAATTCACCCCTCCACTTT.

This clone was seen a few times. The gene calls are TRBV27 and TRBJ1-4; possibly TRBD1 for D (6 bases). The CDR3 consists of 14 residues. Trimming stripped 5 bases from V and 8 bases from J, with 15 bases between. Germline CDR1 reads MNHEY; CDR2 reads SMNVEV (reference sequence). CDR3 amino acids: CASSNQGWREKLFF. DNA of the CDR3: TGTGCCAGCAGTAACCAGGGGTGGCGCGAAAAACTGTTTTTT. Supplemented by reference TRBV27 and TRBJ1-4, the full variable domain reads EAQVTQNPRYLITVTGKKLTVTCSQNMNHEYMSWYRQDPGLGLRQIYYSMNVEVTDKGDVPEGYKVSRKEKRNFPLILESPSPNQTSLYFCASSNQGWREKLFFGSGTQLSVL.

This chain connects TRBV7-9 to TRBJ1-1; TRBD1 agrees at 10 bases. The CDR3 has 15 residues. CDR1 SEHNR and CDR2 FQNEAQ come from the germline V gene (reference sequence). The ends lost 5 bases at V and 5 bases at J; junction bases unmatched: 8. The CDR3 reads CASSPRQGAGTEAFF. In nucleotides, the CDR3 is TGTGCCAGCAGCCCCCGACAGGGGGCAGGAACTGAAGCTTTCTTT.

This sequence joins TRBV2 and TRBJ1-1; D call uncertain. V lost 3 bases to trimming and J lost 3 bases, with 8 bases between them. Germline CDR1 is SNHLY and CDR2 is FYNNEI. This CDR3 has 13 residues. The CDR3 DNA is TGTGCCAGCAGTGAGAACGGGGACACTGAAGCTTTCTTT. Protein sequence: CASSENGDTEAFF.

This chain uses TRBV29-1 with TRBJ2-1; a possible D gene is TRBD2 (5 bases). The CDR3 length is 12 residues. Germline CDR1 is SQVTM and CDR2 is ANQGSEA. V was cut by 3 bases and J by 8 bases, with 11 bases left in between. CDR3 sequence: CSVEVWGDEQFF. Here the CDR3 DNA reads TGCAGCGTTGAGGTCTGGGGAGATGAGCAGTTCTTC.

The chain combines TRBV7-3 with TRBJ2-3; 7 bases fit TRBD1. Germline lookup yields CDR1 SGHTA and CDR2 FQGTGA. V was pared by 3 bases and J by 6 bases, with 6 bases of the junction left unmatched. This CDR3 is 14 amino acids long. The CDR3 protein is CASSLTGSRDTQYF. CDR3 nucleotides: TGTGCCAGCAGCTTGACAGGGTCCCGCGATACGCAGTATTTT.

The chain joins TRBV29-1 to TRBJ2-2; no clear D. V lost 3 bases to trimming and J lost 5 bases, with 10 bases between them. CDR1 SQVTM and CDR2 ANQGSEA come from the germline V gene. This CDR3 region has 13 residues. The CDR3 region is CSVDRKSTGELFF. The CDR3 nucleotides read TGCAGCGTTGACAGGAAGAGTACCGGGGAGCTGTTTTTT.

The CDR3 loop is CASTPGGGTEAFF. The CDR3 coding sequence is TGTGCCAGCACCCCTGGGGGGGGCACTGAAGCTTTCTTT. This chain joins TRBV28 and TRBJ1-1; tentatively, D is TRBD1 (5 bases). V was shortened by 7 bases and J by 4 bases, with 13 bases between the two germline ends. Germline-derived CDR1 and CDR2 are MDHEN and SYDVKM. There are 13 residues in the CDR3. The entire variable domain, with the rest obtained from reference TRBV28 and TRBJ1-1, is as follows: DVKVTQSSRYLVKRTGEKVFLECVQDMDHENMFWYRQDPGLGLRLIYFSYDVKMKEKGDIPEGYSVSREKKERFSLILESASTNQTSMYLCASTPGGGTEAFFGQGTRLTVV.